This T cell receptor beta chain was recorded in a study of CD8 T cells in ankylosing spondylitis. Findings and caveats of the study: A TCR beta motif of under 10 highly homologous variants seemed to mark ankylosing spondylitis blood. Significantly higher representation of disease-linked clones was reported for matched ankylosing spondylitis synovial fluid.

The count of this clonotype is one. What it binds is unknown. A much bigger clone sits one base away, suggesting this may be a read error. The CDR3 runs 12 residues. Per the germline V gene, CDR1 is DFQATT and CDR2 is SNEGSKA (reference sequence). Libraries for TCR beta were made by quantitative 5'-RACE with molecular barcodes. TCRdb independently ran MiXCR on the 5' RACE reads; one entry per CDR3 protein. The profile shows hundreds of thousands of distinct CDR3 sequences, about 11% of them singletons. The chain links TRBV20-1 to TRBJ2-3, with D perhaps being TRBD1 or TRBD2 (6 bases each). The receptor was isolated from a male donor with ankylosing spondylitis or in good health (not recorded which). The sample consisted of blood, either unsorted or a sorted T cell fraction (not recorded which). The CDR3 nucleotides read TGCAGTGCTAGCGGGGGCCAAGATACGCAGTGTTTT. The encoded protein is CSASGGQDTQCF.